A single sample is the source of the 24 T cell receptor beta chains below, sequenced in a study of tumor-infiltrating lymphocytes in primary liver carcinoma. Co-extracting RNA and DNA was done with roughly 17-34 mg of unsorted bulk tissue as input. Total RNA (approximately 500 ng) served as template for TCR beta cDNA synthesis primed by a constant-region primer. Nested multiplex PCR, run for three rounds with slightly modified ARM-PCR, yielded TCR beta libraries. The study ran its first two PCR rounds for around 10 cycles each, using TRBV1-TRBV30 forward primers and a C-beta reverse primer. TCRdb re-called the multiplex PCR reads through MiXCR, storing one row per CDR3 protein. The sample has fewer than 200,000 distinct CDR3 sequences, around 81% seen once; the top ten hold 15% to 20%. Sequencing input: tumor tissue from primary liver carcinoma. The receptor set was obtained from a man aged 40-49 years with primary liver carcinoma and hepatitis B virus infection.

About this clonotype: The final CDR3 position lacks the conserved phenylalanine or tryptophan, pointing to a likely read error. The V and J genes are TRBV9 and TRBJ2-5; unclear D gene. Germline assignment: CDR1 SGDLS and CDR2 YYNGEE. The CDR3 is 13 residues long. The chain's CDR3 is CASSVEGRQTQYV. The CDR3 region has the DNA TGTGCCAGCAGCGTAGAAGGGCGGCAGACGCAGTACGTC.

This chain links TRBV5-4 with TRBJ1-2; TRBD1 might be the D (6 bases). The V end was cut by 7 bases, the J end by 3 bases, with 19 bases between. CDR1 is SGHNT, CDR2 YYREEE, per germline (reference sequence). CDR3 size: 15 residues. CDR3 sequence: CASGPVGAVDYGYTF. CDR3 DNA sequence: TGTGCCAGCGGCCCGGTGGGGGCAGTGGACTATGGCTACACCTTC.

Comment on this clonotype: The germline gene is not matched at one end of the junction; a read error may be the cause. V usage is TRBV5-1 and J usage is TRBJ2-5; 8 nucleotides align to TRBD1. CDR3 size: 15 residues. Germline V CDR1 and CDR2: SGHRS, YFSETQ. CDR3 region: CASILGGRGHETQYF. CDR3 coding DNA: TGCGCCAGCATCTTGGGGGGCAGGGGGCACGAGACCCAGTACTTC.

The chain links TRBV29-1 to TRBJ1-5; no reliable D call. CDR1 SQVTM and CDR2 ANQGSEA come from the germline V gene. Between the trimmed V and J ends, which lost 6 bases and 4 bases, there was a span of 22 bases. This CDR3 region has 16 residues. CDR3 amino acids: CSVQAGPAGRNQPQHF. DNA of the CDR3: TGCAGCGTCCAGGCAGGACCAGCCGGACGGAATCAGCCCCAGCATTTT.

To note about this clonotype: The junction shows a germline mismatch at one end, possibly a read error. The CDR3 region has the DNA TGCGCCAGCAGTGAGTCCATGGTTAATTCACCCTTCCACTTT. Protein sequence: CASSESMVNSPFHF. V gene TRBV10-2 combines with J gene TRBJ1-6; D is unclear. This CDR3 has 14 residues. Germline V lookup: CDR1 WSHSY, CDR2 SAAADI.

In its sample, this clonotype was seen many times. The rearrangement uses TRBV30 and TRBJ2-1; 9 bases agree with TRBD1. V gave up 0 bases and J gave up 7 bases; unmatched junction bases: 10. Germline loops: CDR1 GTSNPN, CDR2 SVGIG (reference sequence). The CDR3 covers 16 residues. CDR3 bases: TGTGCCTGGAGTGTACGTGGACAGGGGATAGGTAATGAGCAGTTCTTC. Amino acids: CAWSVRGQGIGNEQFF. Filled out from reference TRBV30 and TRBJ2-1, the complete variable domain reads SQTIHQWPATLVQPVGSPLSLECTVEGTSNPNLYWYRQAAGRGLQLLFYSVGIGQISSEVPQNLSASRPQDRQFILSSKKLLLSDSGFYLCAWSVRGQGIGNEQFFGPGTRLTVL.

The chain carries TRBV12-3 or TRBV12-4 and TRBJ2-5, with a tentative D call TRBD1 (6 bases). The CDR3 runs to 14 residues. This CDR3 is CISSTETGGETQYF. DNA of the CDR3: TGTATCAGTAGTACCGAGACAGGCGGAGAGACCCAGTACTTC.

In regard to this clonotype: One junction end disagrees with the germline gene, perhaps due to a read error. The chain has TRBV14 and TRBJ1-4; D not certain. The CDR3 totals 13 residues. Germline lookup yields CDR1 SGHDN and CDR2 FVKESK. This chain's CDR3 is CASNYSFEGKLSF. The CDR3 DNA reads as TGTGCCAGCAACTACTCCTTCGAAGGAAAACTGTCTTTT. Looking up the rest from reference TRBV14 and TRBJ1-4 gives the full variable domain: EAGVTQFPSHSVIEKGQTVTLRCDPISGHDNLYWYRRVMGKEIKFLLHFVKESKQDESGMPNNRFLAERTGGTYSTLKVQPAELEDSGVYFCASNYSFEGKLSFGSGTQLSVL.

The chain uses TRBV29-1 and TRBJ1-1, with D uncertain. Germline loops: CDR1 SQVTM, CDR2 ANQGSEA. The CDR3 spans 13 residues. V lost 6 bases to trimming and J lost 4 bases, with 15 bases between them. The CDR3 nucleotides read TGCAGCGTAGGGAAGACCCAGATCACTGAAGCTTTCTTT. Encoded protein: CSVGKTQITEAFF.

This clonotype was seen at least ten times. The genes are TRBV5-1 and TRBJ2-5; 8 nucleotides line up with TRBD2. With 4 bases clipped from V and 5 bases from J, the junction kept 4 bases outside the gene matches. CDR3 size: 13 residues. CDR1 SGHRS and CDR2 YFSETQ come from the germline V gene. CDR3 in amino acids: CASSGSGGETQYF. Written as DNA, the CDR3 is TGCGCCAGCAGCGGTTCGGGAGGGGAGACCCAGTACTTC.

About this clonotype: This may be a read error, as it is one base from a much larger clone. The chain combines TRBV5-1 with TRBJ2-1, with no clear D. This CDR3 spans 14 amino acids. Germline V CDR1 and CDR2: SGHRS, YFSETQ. The CDR3 DNA reads as TGCGCCAGCAGCCCGGAGCTCTCCAACAATGAGCAGTTCTTC. This sequence encodes CASSPELSNNEQFF.

Comment on this clonotype: Germline and junction disagree at one end, which may indicate a read error. The chain carries TRBV25-1 and TRBJ2-1, with no clear D. The CDR3 extends over 16 amino acids. CDR1 and CDR2 (germline): MGHDK, SYGVNS. In nucleotides, the CDR3 is TGTGCCAGCAGTGAATCGGCGTTTCGCTCCCACAATGAGCAGTTCTTC. This sequence encodes CASSESAFRSHNEQFF.

As for this clonotype: Germline and junction disagree at one end, which may indicate a read error. V usage is TRBV6-1 and J usage is TRBJ2-7; 9 bases map to TRBD1. There are 13 residues in the CDR3. Germline V gives CDR1 MNHNS, CDR2 SASEGT. The CDR3 loop is CANSDWDRAEQYF. CDR3 in DNA: TGTGCCAACAGTGACTGGGACAGGGCCGAGCAGTACTTC.

Notes on this clonotype: At one end, the junction sequence differs from germline, possibly due to a read error. This chain connects TRBV6-2 or TRBV6-3 to TRBJ2-1; D remains ambiguous. The CDR3 sequence is 15 residues long. Germline CDR1 reads MNHEY; CDR2 reads SVGEGT. CDR3 residues: CASSSCAEVFDEQLF. The CDR3 DNA sequence: TGTGCCAGCAGTTCCTGCGCCGAAGTATTCGATGAGCAGCTCTTC.

The chain is built from TRBV29-1 and TRBJ1-4; 8 nucleotides agree with TRBD1. The germline gives CDR1 SQVTM, CDR2 ANQGSEA. The CDR3 covers 15 residues. With 8 bases clipped from V and 0 bases from J, the junction kept 8 bases outside the gene matches. CDR3 in DNA: TGCAGCTCTGGTACAGGGGGTGCAACTAATGAAAAACTGTTTTTT. This encodes CSSGTGGATNEKLFF.

About this clonotype: The junction shows a germline mismatch at one end, possibly a read error. This chain links TRBV29-1 with TRBJ1-2; 8 bases match TRBD1. The CDR3 length is 15 residues. The germline V gene encodes CDR1 SQVTM and CDR2 ANQGSEA. CDR3 loop: CTVGQGWGMGYGYTF. CDR3 DNA sequence: TGCACCGTTGGACAGGGCTGGGGCATGGGCTATGGGTACACCTTC. The full variable domain, its missing parts supplied by reference TRBV29-1 and TRBJ1-2, is SAVISQKPSRDICQRGTSLTIQCQVDSQVTMMFWYRQQPGQSLTLIATANQGSEATYESGFVIDKFPISRPNLTFSTLTVSNMSPEDSSIYLCTVGQGWGMGYGYTFGSGTRLTVV.

This clonotype was seen a single time. One end of the junction varies from germline; a read error may be responsible. The chain combines TRBV11-3 with TRBJ2-3; 8 bases fit TRBD2. CDR1 SGHNT and CDR2 YENEEA come from the germline V gene. The CDR3 extends over 16 amino acids. Written as DNA, the CDR3 is TGTGCCAGCTCCTTAGACAGCGGGAGTATAACAGATACGCACTATTTT. Its protein product is CASSLDSGSITDTHYF.

Note on this clonotype: The germline gene is not matched at one end of the junction; a read error may be the cause. V usage is TRBV29-1 and J usage is TRBJ1-2; 9 nucleotides match TRBD1. Germline CDR1 is SQVTM and CDR2 is ANQGSEA. This CDR3 is built from 15 residues. The CDR3 DNA follows: TGCCGCGTTGCATACACCGGGACAGGGAGCTTGGGCTACACCTTC. Its translation is CRVAYTGTGSLGYTF.

CDR3 coding DNA: TGTGCCAGCAGCCAAACGAGACATAACAATCAGCCCCAGCATTTT. It is translated as CASSQTRHNNQPQHF. The rearrangement joins TRBV16 to TRBJ1-5; D is unclear. Germline lookup yields CDR1 KGHSY and CDR2 FQNENV. Trimming took off 2 bases at V and 3 bases at J, with 11 bases between the two ends. The CDR3 length is 15 residues.

On this clonotype: One end of the junction fails to match germline, which may point to a read error. The V call is TRBV6-5, the J call TRBJ2-7; D is possibly TRBD1 (5 bases). Per germline, CDR1 MNHEY and CDR2 SVGAGI. The CDR3 extends over 15 amino acids. The CDR3 here is CASGYSPQGSYEQYF. The CDR3 DNA is TGTGCCAGCGGTTACTCGCCCCAGGGTAGCTACGAGCAGTACTTC.

With respect to this clonotype: Germline is not matched at one junction end, which may reflect a read error. The gene calls are TRBV28 and TRBJ1-2; D is unclear. Per germline, CDR1 MDHEN and CDR2 SYDVKM. This CDR3 contains 16 residues. CDR3 loop: CASSLGFSLLNNGYTF. As DNA, the CDR3 is TGTGCCAGCAGCCTAGGTTTCAGTCTACTTAACAATGGCTACACCTTC.

Here the CDR3 DNA reads TGCAGCATGGGCTTAGGAGGCACAGATACGCAGTATTTT. This gives the protein CSMGLGGTDTQYF. V and J are TRBV29-1 and TRBJ2-3; D is ambiguous. This CDR3 has 13 amino acids. From germline, CDR1 is SQVTM and CDR2 ANQGSEA. The V end lost 8 bases, the J end lost 1 base, and 13 bases lay between the germline ends.

Regarding this clonotype: Sequence at one end of the junction differs from germline and may be a read error. CDR3 amino acids: CANRSTGGGYSDMQYF. CDR3 DNA: TGTGCCAACAGGTCAACAGGGGGGGGATATTCGGATATGCAGTATTTT. The V call is TRBV7-8, the J call TRBJ2-3; D possibly corresponds to TRBD1 (8 bases). Germline CDR1 is SGHVS and CDR2 is FQNEAQ. The CDR3 is 16 residues long.

In regard to this clonotype: No conserved phenylalanine or tryptophan ends this CDR3, so it is likely a read error. The DNA is left out, because the CDR3 cannot be placed on it with certainty; the CDR3 is given as TCRdb lists it. The CDR3 sequence: CAISTGGQENTEVFL. The genes are TRBV10-3 and TRBJ1-1; the table's D call, TRBD1, was not checked against the DNA. From germline, CDR1 is ENHRY and CDR2 SYGVKD. Including both end residues, the CDR3 is 15 amino acids long.